The 30 T cell receptor beta chains reported below all come from one sample, sequenced in a study of T cells in tuberculosis. Clones were read by immunoSEQ multiplex PCR, and TCRdb kept only the in-frame ones, dropping some. The data contain tens of thousands of clones, roughly 90% of them singletons. The sequenced sample was PBMCs. The receptors derive from a donor under 30 with latent tuberculosis or without tuberculosis infection. Some clones in this sample may be carry-over from other donors' samples.

This sequence joins TRBV28 and TRBJ2-5; 9 bases fit TRBD1. J was trimmed by 1 base and V by 6 bases; bases with no gene match: 6. The CDR3 contains 15 residues. Germline V gene data show CDR1 as MDHEN and CDR2 as SYDVKM. The CDR3 protein is CASSPPGQGQETQYF. CDR3 DNA sequence: TGTGCCAGCAGCCCTCCGGGACAGGGCCAAGAGACCCAGTACTTC. Full variable domain (remainder filled in from reference TRBV28 and TRBJ2-5): DVKVTQSSRYLVKRTGEKVFLECVQDMDHENMFWYRQDPGLGLRLIYFSYDVKMKEKGDIPEGYSVSREKKERFSLILESASTNQTSMYLCASSPPGQGQETQYFGPGTRLLVL.

V usage is TRBV9 and J usage is TRBJ2-1; 7 bases match TRBD2. Trimming cost V 4 bases and J 8 bases; bases outside gene matches: 15. CDR3 length equals 16 residues. In germline, CDR1 is SGDLS, CDR2 YYNGEE. CDR3 sequence: CASSPPGAGVSHEQFF. The CDR3 nucleotides read TGTGCCAGCAGCCCCCCCGGGGCGGGAGTCTCCCATGAGCAGTTCTTC.

The rearrangement links TRBV4-1 to TRBJ2-5; the D is unclear. This CDR3 has 15 residues. Per the germline V gene, CDR1 is MGHRA and CDR2 is YSYEKL. V was clipped by 1 base and J by 2 bases, with 11 bases between them. CDR3 DNA sequence: TGCGCCAGCAGCCAAGGTATGAGGTCACAAGAGACCCAGTACTTC. Translating gives CASSQGMRSQETQYF.

This chain connects TRBV30 to TRBJ2-5; D ambiguous. V lost 2 bases, J lost 5 bases, and 6 bases lay in between. Per germline, CDR1 GTSNPN and CDR2 SVGIG (reference sequence). The CDR3 loop spans 11 amino acids. In nucleotides, the CDR3 is TGTGCCTGGAGTCTATCGGAGACCCAGTACTTC. Protein product: CAWSLSETQYF. Together with reference TRBV30 and TRBJ2-5, the CDR3 gives the full variable domain: SQTIHQWPATLVQPVGSPLSLECTVEGTSNPNLYWYRQAAGRGLQLLFYSVGIGQISSEVPQNLSASRPQDRQFILSSKKLLLSDSGFYLCAWSLSETQYFGPGTRLLVL.

The chain has TRBV25-1 and TRBJ2-7; 7 bases align to TRBD1. Per germline, CDR1 MGHDK and CDR2 SYGVNS. V gave up 1 base and J gave up 0 bases; unmatched junction bases: 3. The CDR3 spans 15 residues. This CDR3 reads CASSELYRGSYEQYF. CDR3 bases: TGTGCCAGCAGTGAATTATACAGGGGCTCCTACGAGCAGTACTTC.

V is TRBV6-6 and J is TRBJ2-7; tentative D call: TRBD1 (5 bases). V gave up 6 bases and J gave up 3 bases, with 9 bases separating them. The CDR3 covers 12 residues. Looked up from germline, CDR1 is MNHNY and CDR2 is SVGAGI (reference sequence). CDR3 in DNA: TGTGCCAGCAGCCCGGACATCTACGAGCAGTACTTC. Its translation: CASSPDIYEQYF.

This sequence joins TRBV4-2 and TRBJ2-6; 13 bases map to TRBD2. The V gene's germline CDR1 is LGHNA and CDR2 YNFKEQ. The length of the CDR3 is 19 residues. With 1 base clipped from V and 2 bases from J, the junction kept 5 bases outside the gene matches. This CDR3 is CASSQGRLAGGAGANVLTF. The CDR3 DNA is TGTGCCAGCAGCCAAGGGAGACTAGCGGGAGGAGCTGGGGCCAACGTCCTGACTTTC.

The rearrangement joins TRBV7-9 to TRBJ1-6, with D unclear. The CDR3 loop spans 13 amino acids. V was cut by 1 base and J by 8 bases, with 6 bases left in between. The germline gives CDR1 SEHNR, CDR2 FQNEAQ (reference sequence). The chain's CDR3 is CASSLGPDSPLHF. The CDR3 DNA is TGTGCCAGCAGCTTAGGCCCAGATTCACCCCTCCACTTT.

This clone was picked up one time. J is TRBJ1-2 and V is TRBV7-9; 11 bases match TRBD1. Germline V CDR1 and CDR2: SEHNR, FQNEAQ (reference sequence). V shed 1 base and J 8 bases; nucleotides not matched to a gene: 6. The CDR3 totals 15 residues. The CDR3: CASSLGGQGAEGYTF. The CDR3 coding sequence is TGTGCCAGCAGCTTAGGAGGACAGGGGGCGGAAGGCTACACCTTC. Filled out from reference TRBV7-9 and TRBJ1-2, the complete variable domain reads DTGVSQNPRHKITKRGQNVTFRCDPISEHNRLYWYRQTLGQGPEFLTYFQNEAQLEKSRLLSDRFSAERPKGSFSTLEIQRTEQGDSAMYLCASSLGGQGAEGYTFGSGTRLTVV.

CDR3 DNA: TGTGCCAGCAGTGAAGCGCAGGGGCAGTACTTC. Protein: CASSEAQGQYF. This chain links TRBV6-1 with TRBJ2-5, with D perhaps matching TRBD1 (6 bases). Trimming shortened V by 0 bases and J by 11 bases, and 7 bases separated the two germline ends. From germline, CDR1 is MNHNS and CDR2 SASEGT. The CDR3 contains 11 residues.

This chain connects TRBV12-5 to TRBJ2-1; D is possibly TRBD2 (5 bases). The CDR3 runs 14 residues. Germline V gene data show CDR1 as LGHNT and CDR2 as FRNRAP. The V end was cut by 6 bases, the J end by 2 bases, with 11 bases between. This chain's CDR3 is CASGLTRAYNEQFF. CDR3 bases: TGTGCTAGTGGCCTAACTAGGGCCTACAATGAGCAGTTCTTC. Based on the CDR3 plus reference TRBV12-5 and TRBJ2-1, the full variable domain is DARVTQTPRHKVTEMGQEVTMRCQPILGHNTVFWYRQTMMQGLELLAYFRNRAPLDDSGMPKDRFSAEMPDATLATLKIQPSEPRDSAVYFCASGLTRAYNEQFFGPGTRLTVL.

The chain is built from TRBV29-1 and TRBJ1-1; a weak D match, TRBD1 (5 bases). V dropped 5 bases and J dropped 3 bases, with 10 bases sitting between them. The CDR3 has 12 amino acids. Germline values: CDR1 SQVTM, CDR2 ANQGSEA. CDR3 protein: CSVQSRDTEAFF. The CDR3 DNA sequence: TGCAGCGTTCAGTCCAGGGACACTGAAGCTTTCTTT.

The gene calls are TRBV28 and TRBJ1-1; no clear D. Germline loops: CDR1 MDHEN, CDR2 SYDVKM. The CDR3 sequence is 14 residues long. The germline V and J ends were trimmed by 1 base and 0 bases, with 6 bases remaining between them. The CDR3 bases are TGTGCCAGCAGTTTATTTCTTCTGAACACTGAAGCTTTCTTT. Its translation: CASSLFLLNTEAFF.

The chain recombines TRBV6-5 with TRBJ1-5, with 7 bases matching TRBD1. With 6 bases clipped from V and 4 bases from J, the junction kept 6 bases outside the gene matches. Germline CDR1 MNHEY, CDR2 SVGAGI. This CDR3 region has 14 residues. This chain's CDR3 is CASRRDSGNQPQHF. The DNA for the CDR3 is TGTGCCAGCAGACGGGACAGTGGAAATCAGCCCCAGCATTTT.

The rearrangement links TRBV10-2 to TRBJ1-2; 11 positions match TRBD1. V gave up 6 bases and J gave up 6 bases; unmatched junction bases: 12. This CDR3 contains 16 residues. From germline, CDR1 is WSHSY and CDR2 SAAADI. CDR3 sequence (DNA): TGCGCCAGCAGCCAACACCCGGGACAGGGGGTTAATGGCTACACCTTC. Translating gives CASSQHPGQGVNGYTF.

V gene TRBV19 combines with J gene TRBJ1-1; D gene uncertain. Looked up from germline, CDR1 is LNHDA and CDR2 is SQIVND (reference sequence). Trimming took 2 bases from V and 1 from J, leaving 11 bases between them. This CDR3 comprises 15 residues. DNA for the CDR3: TGTGCCAGTAGTATATCTCCAGGAGGGAACACTGAAGCTTTCTTT. It translates to CASSISPGGNTEAFF.

The chain carries TRBV5-4 and TRBJ1-2, with D possibly matching TRBD1 (6 bases). The CDR3 is 14 residues long. V was clipped by 3 bases and J by 6 bases, with 15 bases between them. CDR1 and CDR2 from the germline V gene are SGHNT and YYREEE (reference sequence). CDR3 sequence reads: CASSSGGREDGYTF. In nucleotides, the CDR3 is TGTGCCAGCAGCTCGGGGGGCAGGGAGGATGGCTACACCTTC.

V usage is TRBV6-5 and J usage is TRBJ1-1, with 7 bases fitting TRBD1. Germline V lookup: CDR1 MNHEY, CDR2 SVGAGI. V was clipped by 5 bases and J by 0 bases; unmatched bases: 3. This CDR3 has 14 amino acids. The DNA of the CDR3 is TGTGCCAGCAGTCCGGACAGGATGAACACTGAAGCTTTCTTT. Translating it yields CASSPDRMNTEAFF.

This sequence joins TRBV7-2 and TRBJ1-2; D may be TRBD1 (5 bases). Germline V CDR1 and CDR2: SGHTA, FQGNSA. Trimming removed 3 bases at V and 8 bases at J, with 19 bases between. The CDR3 has 15 amino acids. The CDR3 spells CASSLRGWEASGYTF. In DNA form, the CDR3 reads TGTGCCAGCAGCTTGCGGGGGTGGGAGGCAAGCGGCTACACCTTC. The entire variable domain, with the rest obtained from reference TRBV7-2 and TRBJ1-2, is as follows: GAGVSQSPSNKVTEKGKDVELRCDPISGHTALYWYRQSLGQGLEFLIYFQGNSAPDKSGLPSDRFSAERTGGSVSTLTIQRTQQEDSAVYLCASSLRGWEASGYTFGSGTRLTVV.

This rearrangement joins TRBV2 to TRBJ1-2; the match to TRBD1 covers 7 bases. The length of the CDR3 is 12 residues. Germline-derived CDR1 and CDR2 are SNHLY and FYNNEI. J lost 7 bases, V lost 6 bases, and 5 bases had no gene match. The CDR3 reads CASRATGTGYTF. The CDR3 DNA reads TGTGCCAGCAGGGCGACAGGGACTGGCTACACCTTC.

The chain carries TRBV28 and TRBJ2-2, with 7 bases identical to TRBD1. The CDR3 sequence is 14 residues long. V gave up 5 bases and J gave up 5 bases; unmatched junction bases: 5. Per the germline V gene, CDR1 is MDHEN and CDR2 is SYDVKM. CDR3 loop: CASSQFRGTGELFF. The CDR3 nucleotides are TGTGCCAGCAGTCAATTCAGGGGGACCGGGGAGCTGTTTTTT.

This rearrangement joins TRBV15 to TRBJ1-1; a possible D gene is TRBD1 (6 bases). The CDR3 extends over 15 amino acids. The V and J ends lost 0 bases and 9 bases respectively, with 17 bases between them. Germline values: CDR1 LNHNV, CDR2 YYDKDF (reference sequence). In DNA form, the CDR3 reads TGTGCCACCAGCAGAGACAAGGGGGATTTGGCCCAAGCTTTCTTT. Translating gives CATSRDKGDLAQAFF.

The chain joins TRBV28 to TRBJ1-1; perhaps TRBD1 as D (5 bases). The CDR3 runs 12 residues. CDR1 is MDHEN, CDR2 SYDVKM, per germline. V was pared by 4 bases and J by 3 bases, with 6 bases between. CDR3 coding DNA: TGTGCCAGCAGTTCAGGGTACACTGAAGCTTTCTTT. Amino acid sequence: CASSSGYTEAFF.

J is TRBJ1-1 and V is TRBV27; TRBD1 aligns across 7 bases. V lost 4 bases and J lost 2; bases outside the gene matches: 4. The CDR3 spans 14 residues. CDR1 and CDR2 (germline): MNHEY, SMNVEV (reference sequence). The CDR3 nucleotides read TGTGCCAGCAGTTGGGACAGCACTAACACTGAAGCTTTCTTT. Its translation is CASSWDSTNTEAFF.

The chain recombines TRBV11-2 with TRBJ2-3; D perhaps matches TRBD2 (6 bases). Trimming removed 0 bases at V and 3 bases at J, with 16 bases between. CDR3 length equals 17 residues. Germline V lookup: CDR1 SGHAT, CDR2 FQNNGV. CDR3 protein: CASSLDDLAEPTDTQYF. In DNA form, the CDR3 reads TGTGCCAGCAGCTTAGATGACTTAGCGGAGCCGACAGATACGCAGTATTTT.

This clone was seen once. The rearrangement links TRBV15 to TRBJ1-4; 7 positions match TRBD1. J gave up 6 bases and V 2 bases, and 6 bases lay outside the gene matches. The CDR3 runs to 15 residues. Germline-derived CDR1 and CDR2 are LNHNV and YYDKDF (reference sequence). The CDR3 region is CATSRRKGADEKLFF. The DNA for the CDR3 is TGTGCCACCAGCAGAAGAAAGGGGGCCGATGAAAAACTGTTTTTT.

The chain links TRBV19 to TRBJ2-7; TRBD1 matches 10 bases. Germline V gene data show CDR1 as LNHDA and CDR2 as SQIVND (reference sequence). The CDR3 runs to 15 residues. V lost 4 bases, J lost 2 bases, and 5 bases stayed unmatched. The CDR3 DNA follows: TGTGCCAGTAGTAGCTCCGGACAGGGGGCCTACGAGCAGTACTTC. Its translation is CASSSSGQGAYEQYF.

The gene calls are TRBV7-9 and TRBJ2-5; TRBD2 matches at 10 bases. The CDR3 loop spans 16 amino acids. J was trimmed by 0 bases and V by 3 bases; bases with no gene match: 4. Germline assignment: CDR1 SEHNR and CDR2 FQNEAQ (reference sequence). CDR3 DNA sequence: TGTGCCAGCAGCTTCGAGCGGGGGGGCTACCAAGAGACCCAGTACTTC. This codes for CASSFERGGYQETQYF.

V and J are TRBV7-9 and TRBJ1-2; TRBD1 might be the D (6 bases). CDR1 is SEHNR and CDR2 is FQNEAQ in the germline V gene (reference sequence). The length of the CDR3 is 14 residues. V shed 5 bases and J shed 4 bases, with 14 bases lying between them. The CDR3: CASSPGTHGYGYTF. CDR3 DNA sequence: TGTGCCAGCAGCCCCGGGACACACGGCTATGGCTACACCTTC.

A single count supports this clone. The chain carries TRBV2 and TRBJ2-1; 9 nucleotides agree with TRBD1. The CDR3 runs to 15 residues. Germline CDR1 and CDR2: SNHLY and FYNNEI. Trimming cost V 8 bases and J 5 bases; bases outside gene matches: 10. The CDR3 DNA reads as TGTGCCAGCGGTATAACCGACAGGGGGGACAATGAGCAGTTCTTC. As protein: CASGITDRGDNEQFF.